This T cell receptor beta chain was captured by sequencing in a study of T cell repertoires in cytomegalovirus infection. About the study: Public TCR beta signatures were indicative of both CMV infection and a matching HLA type.

General observations from the study: Cumulative frequency of public TCR beta families picked out carriers of CMV plus the relevant HLA. HLA-C-restricted CMV clonotypes gave the most frequent clonotype in two of eight donors.

TCRdb redid the calling of the reads with MiXCR, one entry per CDR3 protein. The table has 200,000 to 300,000 distinct CDR3 sequences, roughly 12% seen once. The germline CDR1 and CDR2 sequences are MNHEY and SVGEGT. This CDR3 has 18 amino acids. Of note for this clonotype: Its antigen is as yet unknown. A read error may explain this, as a much larger clone is one base away.

This chain joins TRBV6-2 or TRBV6-3 and TRBJ2-1; 12 bases align to TRBD2. This sequence originates from a human donor in good health (CMV status not recorded). Some clones in this sample may be carry-over from other donors' samples. The sample consisted of PBMCs. CDR3 sequence: CASSYLLAGGPQYNEHFF. DNA of the CDR3: TGTGCCAGCAGTTACCTCCTAGCGGGAGGGCCGCAGTACAATGAGCACTTCTTC.